This entry concerns a single TCR beta chain. The antigen is not known. The sample comes from a study of graft-versus-host responses after intestinal transplantation. Whole-study findings and limits: Among circulating GvH clones, peak levels were associated with early post-transplant declines in HvG clones.

Some clones are missing from TCRdb's copy, which holds only in-frame ones; the method was immunoSEQ multiplex PCR. The table has about 24,000 clones, 70% to 90% seen once. V shed 4 bases, J shed 5 bases, and the junction held 6 bases outside the gene matches. From germline, CDR1 is LNHDA and CDR2 SQIVND (reference sequence). The CDR3 is made up of 17 amino acids. The V call is TRBV19, the J call TRBJ2-2, with 14 nucleotides matching TRBD2. The material sequenced was PBMCs, taken around 440 days after intestinal transplant. This receptor was identified in a human patient who received an intestinal transplant, so some T cells may come from the graft donor. CDR3 region: CASSKGLAGEVTGELFF. CDR3 DNA: TGTGCCAGTAGTAAGGGACTAGCGGGAGAGGTTACCGGGGAGCTGTTTTTT.